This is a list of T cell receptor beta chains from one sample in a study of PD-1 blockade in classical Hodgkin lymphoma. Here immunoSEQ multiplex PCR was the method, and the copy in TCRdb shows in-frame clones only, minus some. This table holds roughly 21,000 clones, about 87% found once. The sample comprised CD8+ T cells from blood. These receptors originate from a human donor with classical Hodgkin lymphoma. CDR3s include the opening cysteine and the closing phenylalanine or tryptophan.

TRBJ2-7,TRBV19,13,CAIAAGTGYEQYF
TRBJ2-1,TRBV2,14,CASSDRGIPNEQFF
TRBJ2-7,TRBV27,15,CASSLLWTGVGEQYF
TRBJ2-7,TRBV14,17,CASSRAGSGANTYEQYF
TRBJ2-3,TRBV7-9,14,CASSFERGTDTQYF
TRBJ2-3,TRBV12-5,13,CATAGTLTDTQYF
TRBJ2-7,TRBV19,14,CASSIEAGYYEQYF
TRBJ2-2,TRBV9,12,CASSVVGGELFF
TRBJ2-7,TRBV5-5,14,CASSLADYSYEQYF
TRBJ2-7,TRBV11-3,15,CASSPVGPVSYEQYF
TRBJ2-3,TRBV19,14,CASSLGQLLDTQYF
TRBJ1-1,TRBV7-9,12,CASSFMNTEAFF
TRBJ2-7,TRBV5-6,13,CASSSGSRNEQYF
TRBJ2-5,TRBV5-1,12,CASFGSRGTQYF
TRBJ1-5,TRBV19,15,CASTWTENSNQPQHF
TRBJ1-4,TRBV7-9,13,CASSLPDREKLFF
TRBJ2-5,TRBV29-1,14,CSVRGALIQETQYF
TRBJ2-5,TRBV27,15,CASSLPGQGIKTQYF
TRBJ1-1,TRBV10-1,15,CASSFSTGLSTEAFF
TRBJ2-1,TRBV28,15,CASSSITSSYNEQFF
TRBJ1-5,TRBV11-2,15,CASSLGRSSNQPQHF
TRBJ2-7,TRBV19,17,CASSMGARTGGSYEQYF
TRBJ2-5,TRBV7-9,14,CASSSETGQETQYF
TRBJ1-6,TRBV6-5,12,CASSPGGGPLHF
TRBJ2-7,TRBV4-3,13,CASSSTRTYEQYF
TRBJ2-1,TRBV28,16,CASRSTGTSLVNEQFF
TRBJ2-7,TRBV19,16,CASSPRQGSLWYEQYF
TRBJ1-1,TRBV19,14,CASSLQGGATEAFF
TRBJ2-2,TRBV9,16,CASSVGLAGQSGELFF
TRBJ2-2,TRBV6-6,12,CASNQGSGELFF